A single sample gave rise to the 26 T cell receptor beta chains below, sequenced in a study of CD8+ T cells in alopecia areata. As the sequencing template, cDNA was produced by extracting RNA and reverse transcribing it. Data came from immunoSEQ multiplex PCR; TCRdb stores just in-frame clones and leaves some out. The table has around 160,000 clones, less than 70% seen once; the top ten hold 13% to 15%. Documented treatment: oral pan-JAK inhibitor, 5-10 mg twice daily. The specimen was CD4+ T cells sorted from blood, collected at week 24, from a patient treated with tofacitinib. The source is a human donor with alopecia areata.

This chain uses TRBV9 with TRBJ2-1; D is unclear. The CDR3 contains 13 residues. The V end was cut by 0 bases, the J end by 10 bases, with 11 bases between. Germline CDR1 reads SGDLS; CDR2 reads YYNGEE. CDR3 in amino acids: CASSVAGRLEQFF. DNA for the CDR3: TGTGCCAGCAGCGTAGCTGGTCGACTCGAGCAGTTCTTC. Complete variable domain (other parts from reference TRBV9 and TRBJ2-1): DSGVTQTPKHLITATGQRVTLRCSPRSGDLSVYWYQQSLDQGLQFLIQYYNGEERAKGNILERFSAQQFPDLHSELNLSSLELGDSALYFCASSVAGRLEQFFGPGTRLTVL.

V gene TRBV10-3 combines with J gene TRBJ2-7, with 7 bases aligning to TRBD2. CDR1 is ENHRY and CDR2 is SYGVKD in the germline V gene. V gave up 6 bases and J gave up 4 bases; unmatched junction bases: 9. The CDR3 sequence is 14 residues long. The CDR3 sequence: CAIRGLPNLYEQYF. CDR3 DNA: TGTGCCATCAGGGGACTACCGAACCTTTACGAGCAGTACTTC.

The V gene is TRBV2, the J gene TRBJ1-2; no definite D call. The CDR3 spans 12 residues. The V end was cut by 7 bases, the J end by 4 bases, with 10 bases between. CDR1 and CDR2 from the germline V gene are SNHLY and FYNNEI. The chain's CDR3 is CASILGGYGYTF. The DNA of the CDR3 is TGTGCCAGCATCCTAGGAGGCTATGGCTACACCTTC. Looking up the rest from reference TRBV2 and TRBJ1-2 gives the full variable domain: EPEVTQTPSHQVTQMGQEVILRCVPISNHLYFYWYRQILGQKVEFLVSFYNNEISEKSEIFDDQFSVERPDGSNFTLKIRSTKLEDSAMYFCASILGGYGYTFGSGTRLTVV.

The genes are TRBV29-1 and TRBJ2-7; D call uncertain. The CDR3 has 13 amino acids. V lost 6 bases to trimming and J lost 2 bases, with 14 bases between them. Per germline, CDR1 SQVTM and CDR2 ANQGSEA. The CDR3 DNA follows: TGCAGCGTGTCCCGAGGTACAGCCTACGAGCAGTACTTC. Amino acid sequence: CSVSRGTAYEQYF.

The genes are TRBV7-9 and TRBJ1-6; a possible D gene is TRBD1 (6 bases). V lost 5 bases to trimming and J lost 12 bases, with 17 bases between them. This CDR3 has 14 residues. Looked up from germline, CDR1 is SEHNR and CDR2 is FQNEAQ (reference sequence). Here the CDR3 DNA reads TGTGCCAGCAGCCCGACCCGGACCAGGGGACCCCTCCACTTT. Residues: CASSPTRTRGPLHF.

This clone appeared a single time. This chain uses TRBV29-1 with TRBJ1-2; TRBD1 agrees at 8 bases. The CDR3 extends over 14 amino acids. V shed 6 bases, J shed 2 bases, and the junction held 8 bases outside the gene matches. Germline lookup yields CDR1 SQVTM and CDR2 ANQGSEA. For the CDR3, the DNA is TGCAGCGTCAAGGACAGGGTCGAGAACTATGGCTACACCTTC. It specifies CSVKDRVENYGYTF. The entire variable domain, with the rest obtained from reference TRBV29-1 and TRBJ1-2, is as follows: SAVISQKPSRDICQRGTSLTIQCQVDSQVTMMFWYRQQPGQSLTLIATANQGSEATYESGFVIDKFPISRPNLTFSTLTVSNMSPEDSSIYLCSVKDRVENYGYTFGSGTRLTVV.

This chain uses TRBV30 with TRBJ2-7; D call uncertain. Per the germline V gene, CDR1 is GTSNPN and CDR2 is SVGIG (reference sequence). The CDR3 loop spans 12 amino acids. V lost 4 bases and J 2 bases, leaving 9 bases between the germline ends. The CDR3 sequence: CAWTSGPYEQYF. CDR3 in DNA: TGTGCCTGGACATCGGGCCCCTACGAGCAGTACTTC.

A few counts support this clone. The chain combines TRBV2 with TRBJ2-5; 8 bases are a match to TRBD2. The germline gives CDR1 SNHLY, CDR2 FYNNEI. The CDR3 extends over 13 amino acids. V lost 7 bases and J lost 3; bases outside the gene matches: 4. CDR3 sequence: CASKRGPKETQYF. CDR3 bases: TGTGCCAGCAAGCGGGGGCCTAAAGAGACCCAGTACTTC.

This chain links TRBV29-1 with TRBJ1-1; D gene ambiguous. From germline, CDR1 is SQVTM and CDR2 ANQGSEA. There are 12 residues in the CDR3. The V gene lost 3 bases and the J gene lost 4 bases, with 9 bases spanning the gap. CDR3 sequence (DNA): TGCAGCGTTGATAAAGGGTTCACTGAAGCTTTCTTT. It translates to CSVDKGFTEAFF.

About this clone itself: The junction shows a germline mismatch at one end, possibly a read error. The chain employs TRBV5-1 and TRBJ2-2; maybe TRBD1 (6 bases). The germline gives CDR1 SGHRS, CDR2 YFSETQ. The CDR3 loop spans 13 amino acids. CDR3 loop: CASSLGAAGELFF. DNA of the CDR3: TGCGCCAGCAGTTTGGGGGCAGCCGGGGAGCTGTTTTTT.

The rearrangement links TRBV7-9 to TRBJ1-5; possibly TRBD1 for D (6 bases). The germline V and J ends were trimmed by 5 bases and 3 bases, with 11 bases remaining between them. This CDR3 has 14 amino acids. Germline assignment: CDR1 SEHNR and CDR2 FQNEAQ (reference sequence). This CDR3 is CASSAWDNNQPQHF. The DNA of the CDR3 is TGTGCCAGCAGCGCCTGGGACAACAATCAGCCCCAGCATTTT. Filled out from reference TRBV7-9 and TRBJ1-5, the complete variable domain reads DTGVSQNPRHKITKRGQNVTFRCDPISEHNRLYWYRQTLGQGPEFLTYFQNEAQLEKSRLLSDRFSAERPKGSFSTLEIQRTEQGDSAMYLCASSAWDNNQPQHFGDGTRLSIL.

This CDR3 reads CASSLGTGDHYEQYF. The CDR3 DNA sequence: TGTGCCAGCAGCTTAGGGACAGGGGACCACTACGAGCAGTACTTC. The rearrangement links TRBV7-6 to TRBJ2-7; 9 bases line up with TRBD1. With V trimmed by 1 base and J by 3 bases, 4 bases remained unmatched. From germline, CDR1 is SGHVS and CDR2 FNYEAQ. The CDR3 runs 15 residues.

This clone was observed a handful of times. The V gene is TRBV5-5, the J gene TRBJ2-2; tentatively, D is TRBD1 (5 bases). Deletions cut 1 base from V and 5 bases from J, with 9 bases between. CDR1 SGHKS and CDR2 YYEKEE come from the germline V gene (reference sequence). The CDR3 is made up of 14 amino acids. The DNA for the CDR3 is TGTGCCAGCAGCTTGCAGGGCTCAACCGGGGAGCTGTTTTTT. It encodes CASSLQGSTGELFF.

V usage is TRBV11-2 and J usage is TRBJ1-4, with a weak D call TRBD1 (5 bases). V was clipped by 4 bases and J by 3 bases, with 12 bases between them. Germline CDR1 SGHAT, CDR2 FQNNGV. The CDR3 spans 15 residues. CDR3 residues: CASSSTGAANEKLFF. In nucleotides, the CDR3 is TGTGCCAGCAGCTCCACCGGGGCCGCTAATGAAAAACTGTTTTTT.

V is TRBV29-1 and J is TRBJ2-1; 10 bases align to TRBD2. CDR3 length: 15 residues. The V segment lost 4 bases and the J segment 10 bases; nucleotides outside the gene matches: 13. The germline V gene encodes CDR1 SQVTM and CDR2 ANQGSEA. The CDR3 spells CSVGYSSGGLEEQFF. In nucleotides, the CDR3 is TGCAGCGTTGGCTATAGTAGCGGGGGGCTTGAGGAGCAGTTCTTC.

CDR3 amino acids: CAWQGMRNSPLHF. CDR3 coding DNA: TGTGCCTGGCAGGGAATGCGGAATTCACCCCTCCACTTT. This rearrangement joins TRBV30 to TRBJ1-6; tentatively, D is TRBD1 (5 bases). With 5 bases removed from V and 7 bases from J, the gap between germline ends came to 12 bases. There are 13 residues in the CDR3. CDR1 GTSNPN and CDR2 SVGIG come from the germline V gene (reference sequence).

This clone was seen only a few times. This sequence joins TRBV2 and TRBJ2-3; tentative D call: TRBD2 (5 bases). Germline CDR1 is SNHLY and CDR2 is FYNNEI. The CDR3 is 14 residues long. V lost 6 bases to trimming and J lost 4 bases, with 14 bases between them. In nucleotides, the CDR3 is TGTGCCAGCAGGGGGTCAGGAGGAGCAGATACGCAGTATTTT. It specifies CASRGSGGADTQYF.

The J gene is TRBJ1-1, the V gene TRBV6-6; 10 positions agree with TRBD1. Losses at the gene ends were 10 bases for V and 7 bases for J; bases not matched to a gene: 15. Germline CDR1 and CDR2: MNHNY and SVGAGI (reference sequence). The CDR3 is 15 amino acids. CDR3 DNA: TGTGCCACCAACCCCAAAGGGACAGGGGCGGGTGAAGCTTTCTTT. Translation: CATNPKGTGAGEAFF.

J is TRBJ1-2 and V is TRBV29-1; D is perhaps TRBD1 (6 bases). The V gene lost 4 bases and the J gene lost 0 bases, with 12 bases spanning the gap. Per the germline V gene, CDR1 is SQVTM and CDR2 is ANQGSEA. This CDR3 has 14 residues. The DNA of the CDR3 is TGCAGCGTTGTAGCAGGGACAACTAACTATGGCTACACCTTC. Translating gives CSVVAGTTNYGYTF.

The gene calls are TRBV7-2 and TRBJ2-2; possible D gene TRBD2, 6 bases. Between the trimmed V and J ends, which lost 6 bases and 2 bases, there was a span of 13 bases. This CDR3 has 15 amino acids. Germline V gene sequence: CDR1 SGHTA, CDR2 FQGNSA. CDR3 sequence reads: CASSPSGTNTGELFF. The CDR3 DNA reads TGTGCCAGCAGTCCGTCCGGGACTAACACCGGGGAGCTGTTTTTT. The whole variable domain, filled in from reference TRBV7-2 and TRBJ2-2, reads GAGVSQSPSNKVTEKGKDVELRCDPISGHTALYWYRQSLGQGLEFLIYFQGNSAPDKSGLPSDRFSAERTGGSVSTLTIQRTQQEDSAVYLCASSPSGTNTGELFFGEGSRLTVL.

This clone has more than one count but fewer than ten. The V gene is TRBV6-6, the J gene TRBJ2-2; tentatively, D is TRBD1 (5 bases). CDR3 length: 15 amino acids. V was pared by 6 bases and J by 0 bases, with 11 bases between. Germline CDR1 MNHNY, CDR2 SVGAGI (reference sequence). CDR3: CASSLQGSNTGELFF. In DNA, the CDR3 is TGTGCCAGCAGCCTTCAGGGATCGAACACCGGGGAGCTGTTTTTT.

The rearrangement links TRBV29-1 to TRBJ2-3; 8 bases are shared with TRBD1. The V and J ends lost 4 bases and 0 bases, in that order; junction bases with no gene match: 6. Germline V gene sequence: CDR1 SQVTM, CDR2 ANQGSEA. This CDR3 spans 15 amino acids. CDR3 region: CSVGTGGSSTDTQYF. The CDR3 nucleotides are TGCAGCGTTGGAACAGGGGGAAGTAGCACAGATACGCAGTATTTT.

J is TRBJ1-6 and V is TRBV7-9; perhaps TRBD1 as D (5 bases). The CDR3 is made up of 14 amino acids. V was pared by 4 bases and J by 9 bases, with 13 bases between. CDR1 is SEHNR, CDR2 FQNEAQ, per germline (reference sequence). The CDR3 region is CASSSQAGGSPLHF. As DNA, the CDR3 is TGTGCCAGCAGCTCCCAGGCCGGGGGTTCACCCCTCCACTTT.

The rearrangement joins TRBV5-1 to TRBJ2-2; the D gene is possibly TRBD1 (6 bases). With 4 bases removed from V and 1 base from J, the gap between germline ends came to 11 bases. The length of the CDR3 is 15 residues. From germline, CDR1 is SGHRS and CDR2 YFSETQ. The CDR3 sequence is CASSVQGRNTGELFF. The DNA of the CDR3 is TGCGCCAGCAGCGTACAGGGTCGGAACACCGGGGAGCTGTTTTTT.

This clone was seen only a few times. This chain links TRBV2 with TRBJ1-4; 8 nucleotides align to TRBD1. Germline V gene sequence: CDR1 SNHLY, CDR2 FYNNEI. The CDR3 loop spans 16 amino acids. J lost 3 bases, V lost 0 bases, and 3 bases had no gene match. CDR3 protein: CASSEAPTGANEKLFF. DNA of the CDR3: TGTGCCAGCAGTGAAGCGCCGACAGGGGCTAATGAAAAACTGTTTTTT.

The chain combines TRBV27 with TRBJ2-7; TRBD1 or TRBD2 may be the D gene (5 bases each). V lost 7 bases to trimming and J lost 1 base, with 11 bases between them. CDR3 length equals 13 residues. Looked up from germline, CDR1 is MNHEY and CDR2 is SMNVEV (reference sequence). Here the CDR3 reads CASKRGPSYEQYF. In DNA, the CDR3 is TGTGCCAGCAAGAGGGGACCATCCTACGAGCAGTACTTC.